This TCR beta chain came from a study of cytomegalovirus exposure and HLA in healthy donors. PCR amplification relied on 60 Vbeta primers (plus 13 Jbeta primers). TCRdb's copy holds only in-frame clones and misses some; the assay was immunoSEQ multiplex PCR. This sample's table reports about 40,000 clones. The CDR3 is 14 residues long. Trimming took 8 bases from V and 11 from J; bases not matched to a gene: 10. Germline lookup yields CDR1 MNHNS and CDR2 SASEGT. This chain links TRBV6-1 with TRBJ1-4, with 11 bases aligning to TRBD1. The source material was PBMCs. This sequence originates from a man aged 30-40 years in good health and CMV-seronegative. This chain's CDR3 is CASFRGQGAGKLFF. The CDR3, as DNA: TGTGCCAGCTTCAGAGGACAGGGGGCGGGTAAACTGTTTTTT.